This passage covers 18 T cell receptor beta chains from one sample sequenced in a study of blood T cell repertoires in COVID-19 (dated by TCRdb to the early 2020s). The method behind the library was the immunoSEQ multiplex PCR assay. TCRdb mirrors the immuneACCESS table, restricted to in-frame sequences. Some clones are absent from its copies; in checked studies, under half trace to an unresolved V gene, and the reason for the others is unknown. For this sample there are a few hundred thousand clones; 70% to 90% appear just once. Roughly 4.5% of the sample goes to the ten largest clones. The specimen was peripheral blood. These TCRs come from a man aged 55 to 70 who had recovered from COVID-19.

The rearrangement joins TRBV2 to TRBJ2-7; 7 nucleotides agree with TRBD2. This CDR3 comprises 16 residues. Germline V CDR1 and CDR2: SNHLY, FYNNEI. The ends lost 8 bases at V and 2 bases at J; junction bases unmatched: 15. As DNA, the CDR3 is TGTGCCAGCCTACGGGACGGTGGCGGGAGCACCTACGAGCAGTACTTC. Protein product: CASLRDGGGSTYEQYF.

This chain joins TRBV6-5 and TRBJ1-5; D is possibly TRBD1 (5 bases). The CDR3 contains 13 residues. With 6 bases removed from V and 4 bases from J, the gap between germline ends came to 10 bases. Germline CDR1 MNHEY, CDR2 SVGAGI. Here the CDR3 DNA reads TGTGCCAGCAGCCCAGGGCCGAATCAGCCCCAGCATTTT. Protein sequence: CASSPGPNQPQHF.

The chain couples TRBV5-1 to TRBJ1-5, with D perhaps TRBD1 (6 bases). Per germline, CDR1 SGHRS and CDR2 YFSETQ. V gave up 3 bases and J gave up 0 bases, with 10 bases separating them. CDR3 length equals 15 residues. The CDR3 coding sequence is TGCGCCAGCAGCTCAGGGGTAGGTAGCAATCAGCCCCAGCATTTT. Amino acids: CASSSGVGSNQPQHF.

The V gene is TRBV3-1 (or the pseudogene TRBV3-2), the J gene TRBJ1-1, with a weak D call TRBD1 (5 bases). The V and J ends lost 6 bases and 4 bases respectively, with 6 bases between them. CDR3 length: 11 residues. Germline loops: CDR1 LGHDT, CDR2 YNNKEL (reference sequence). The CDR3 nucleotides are TGTGCCAGCAGAAGGGGCACTGAAGCTTTCTTT. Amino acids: CASRRGTEAFF.

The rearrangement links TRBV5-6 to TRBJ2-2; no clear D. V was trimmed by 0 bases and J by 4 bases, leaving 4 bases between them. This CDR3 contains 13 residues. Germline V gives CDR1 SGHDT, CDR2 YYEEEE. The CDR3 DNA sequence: TGTGCCAGCAGCTTGGTTATCACCGGGGAGCTGTTTTTT. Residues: CASSLVITGELFF.

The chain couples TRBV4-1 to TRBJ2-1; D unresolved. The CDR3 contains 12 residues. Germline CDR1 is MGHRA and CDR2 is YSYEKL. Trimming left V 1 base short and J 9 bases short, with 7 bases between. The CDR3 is CASSQAPGEQFF. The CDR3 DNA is TGCGCCAGCAGCCAAGCCCCCGGTGAGCAGTTCTTC.

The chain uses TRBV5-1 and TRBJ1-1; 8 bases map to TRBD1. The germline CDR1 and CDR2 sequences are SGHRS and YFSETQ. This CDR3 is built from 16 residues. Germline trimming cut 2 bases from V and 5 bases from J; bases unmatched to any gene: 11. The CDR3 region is CASSFRAGGAYTEAFF. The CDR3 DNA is TGCGCCAGCAGCTTTCGGGCAGGGGGCGCGTATACTGAAGCTTTCTTT.

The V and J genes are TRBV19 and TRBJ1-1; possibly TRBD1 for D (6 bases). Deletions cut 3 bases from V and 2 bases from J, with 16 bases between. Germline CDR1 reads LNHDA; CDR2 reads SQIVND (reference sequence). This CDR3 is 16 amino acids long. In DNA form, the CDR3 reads TGTGCCAGTAGTATGGGGCGGACAGCCCCAAACACTGAAGCTTTCTTT. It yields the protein CASSMGRTAPNTEAFF.

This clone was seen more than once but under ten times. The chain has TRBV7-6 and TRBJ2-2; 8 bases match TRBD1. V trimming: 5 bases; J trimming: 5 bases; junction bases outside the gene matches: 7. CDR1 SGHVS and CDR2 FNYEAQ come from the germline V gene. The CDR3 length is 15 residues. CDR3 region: CASSTRQGRTGELFF. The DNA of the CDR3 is TGTGCCAGCAGCACCCGACAGGGGCGAACCGGGGAGCTGTTTTTT. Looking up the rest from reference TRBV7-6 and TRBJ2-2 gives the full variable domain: GAGVSQSPRYKVTKRGQDVALRCDPISGHVSLYWYRQALGQGPEFLTYFNYEAQQDKSGLPNDRFSAERPEGSISTLTIQRTEQRDSAMYRCASSTRQGRTGELFFGEGSRLTVL.

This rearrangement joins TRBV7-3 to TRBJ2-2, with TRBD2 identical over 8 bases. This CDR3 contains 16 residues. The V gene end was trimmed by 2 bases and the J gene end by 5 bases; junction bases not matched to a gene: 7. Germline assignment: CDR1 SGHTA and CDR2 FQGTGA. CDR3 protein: CASSLSGGPGTGELFF. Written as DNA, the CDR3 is TGTGCCAGCAGCTTATCGGGGGGGCCCGGTACCGGGGAGCTGTTTTTT.

The CDR3 loop is CASSPAGTAQETQYF. Written as DNA, the CDR3 is TGTGCCAGTAGTCCCGCCGGGACAGCCCAAGAGACCCAGTACTTC. The rearrangement uses TRBV19 and TRBJ2-5; the match to TRBD1 covers 7 bases. Germline V gene lookup returns CDR1 LNHDA and CDR2 SQIVND (reference sequence). The junction had 7 bases not matched to a gene; V was cut back by 5 bases and J by 1 base. The CDR3 totals 15 residues.

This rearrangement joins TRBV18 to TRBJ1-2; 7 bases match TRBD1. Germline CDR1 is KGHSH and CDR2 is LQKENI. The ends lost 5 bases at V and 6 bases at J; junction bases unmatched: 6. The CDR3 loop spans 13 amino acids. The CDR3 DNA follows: TGTGCCAGCTCAGCGGGACAGTCGGATGGCTACACCTTC. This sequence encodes CASSAGQSDGYTF.

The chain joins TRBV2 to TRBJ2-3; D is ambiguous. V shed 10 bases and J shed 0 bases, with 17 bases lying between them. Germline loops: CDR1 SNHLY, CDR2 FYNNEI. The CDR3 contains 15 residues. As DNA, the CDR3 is TGTGCCATTTCCGCGGCTAGTACTAGCACAGATACGCAGTATTTT. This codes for CAISAASTSTDTQYF.

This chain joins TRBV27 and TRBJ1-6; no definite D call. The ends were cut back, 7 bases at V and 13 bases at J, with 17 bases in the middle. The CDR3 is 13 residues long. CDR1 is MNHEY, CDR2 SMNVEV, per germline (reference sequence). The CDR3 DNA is TGTGCCAGCACTCGCGGGAGGGAATCGCCCCTCCACTTT. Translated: CASTRGRESPLHF.

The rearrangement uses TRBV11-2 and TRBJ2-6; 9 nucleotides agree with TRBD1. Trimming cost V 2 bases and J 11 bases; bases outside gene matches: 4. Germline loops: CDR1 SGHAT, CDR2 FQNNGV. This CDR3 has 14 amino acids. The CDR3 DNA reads TGTGCCAGCAGCTTAACACAGGGGGCGTACGTCCTGACTTTC. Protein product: CASSLTQGAYVLTF. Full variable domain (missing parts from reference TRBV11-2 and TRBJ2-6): EAGVAQSPRYKIIEKRQSVAFWCNPISGHATLYWYQQILGQGPKLLIQFQNNGVVDDSQLPKDRFSAERLKGVDSTLKIQPAKLEDSAVYLCASSLTQGAYVLTFGAGSRLTVL.

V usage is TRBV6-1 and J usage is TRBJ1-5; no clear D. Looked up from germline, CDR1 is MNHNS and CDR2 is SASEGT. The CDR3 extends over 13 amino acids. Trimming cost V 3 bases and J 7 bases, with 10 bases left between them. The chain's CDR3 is CASSESPLQPQHF. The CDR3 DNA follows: TGTGCCAGCAGTGAGAGCCCGCTGCAGCCCCAGCATTTT.

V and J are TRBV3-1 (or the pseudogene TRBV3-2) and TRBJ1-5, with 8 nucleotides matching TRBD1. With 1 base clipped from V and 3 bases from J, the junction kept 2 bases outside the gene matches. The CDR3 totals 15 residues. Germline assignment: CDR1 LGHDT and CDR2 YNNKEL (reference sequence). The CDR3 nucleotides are TGTGCCAGCAGCCAAGGGACAGGGAACAATCAGCCCCAGCATTTT. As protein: CASSQGTGNNQPQHF.

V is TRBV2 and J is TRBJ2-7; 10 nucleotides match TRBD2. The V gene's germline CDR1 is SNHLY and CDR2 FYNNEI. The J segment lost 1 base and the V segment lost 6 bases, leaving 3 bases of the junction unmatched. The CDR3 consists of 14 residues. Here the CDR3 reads CASRMGLASYEQYF. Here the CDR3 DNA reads TGTGCCAGCAGGATGGGACTAGCGTCCTACGAGCAGTACTTC.